This TCR beta chain was documented in a study of T cell responses to AZD1222 COVID-19 vaccine. The assay was immunoSEQ multiplex PCR, and TCRdb's table has in-frame clones only and misses some. The repertoire includes about 180,000 clones, 91% of them detected once, and approximately 2% sits in the top ten. With 7 bases clipped from V and 5 bases from J, the junction kept 10 bases outside the gene matches. This CDR3 comprises 14 residues. Germline lookup yields CDR1 SGHRS and CDR2 YFSETQ. The chain recombines TRBV5-1 with TRBJ2-7, with 9 bases matching TRBD2. The material was peripheral blood, obtained on day 0 of AZD1222 vaccination. This TCR was sampled from an adult in good health. DNA for the CDR3: TGCGCCAGCCACGCTGTAGCGGGAGCCCACGAGCAGTACTTC. Its translation: CASHAVAGAHEQYF. The full variable domain, rest sourced from reference TRBV5-1 and TRBJ2-7, is KAGVTQTPRYLIKTRGQQVTLSCSPISGHRSVSWYQQTPGQGLQFLFEYFSETQRNKGNFPGRFSGRQFSNSRSEMNVSTLELGDSALYLCASHAVAGAHEQYFGPGTRLTVT.